A selection of T cell receptor beta chains follows, all from one sample in a study of T cell repertoires in cytomegalovirus infection. These receptors are not linked to any known antigen. TCRdb passed the reads through MiXCR, listing each CDR3 protein once. Of 650,000 to 900,000 distinct CDR3 sequences in the sample, 32% were seen once. This specimen consisted of cultured CD8+ T cells from PBMCs, obtained from culture after CMV antigen stimulation. The receptors were sampled from a human donor in good health (CMV status not recorded). Some clones in this sample may be carry-over from other donors' samples. Each CDR3 is given with its conserved first and last residue. Each record gives: J gene, D gene, V gene, clone size, CDR3 protein, CDR3 DNA. The D gene is left open where the match is weak. Clone size is shown for a subset of rows, as once, few, many or a class of expanded clone.

TRBJ1-3,-,TRBV7-3,many,CASSLIGGGRGDSGNTIYF,TGTGCCAGCAGCTTAATCGGGGGCGGGAGAGGAGACTCTGGAAACACCATATATTTT
TRBJ2-4,-,TRBV20-1,few,CSARDPTGGDFKNIQYF,TGCAGTGCTAGAGATCCGACGGGGGGCGACTTTAAAAACATTCAGTACTTC
TRBJ2-1,-,TRBV7-4,-,CASSLEGTRTGQFF,TGTGCCAGCAGCCTCGAGGGGACCCGCACTGGGCAGTTCTTC
TRBJ2-3,-,TRBV14,-,CASSQRTAGDTQYF,TGTGCCAGCAGCCAGCGGACAGCGGGAGATACGCAGTATTTT
TRBJ2-6,-,TRBV6-2/TRBV6-3,few,CASSSDTTGANVLTF,TGTGCCAGCAGTTCGGACACGACTGGGGCCAACGTCCTGACTTTC
TRBJ2-4,TRBD2,TRBV7-9,-,CASSHPGPGGNIQYF,TGTGCCAGCAGCCACCCGGGACCGGGAGGAAACATTCAGTACTTC
TRBJ2-3,-,TRBV5-1,few,CAPHERPRTDTQYF,TGCGCCCCTCACGAGAGGCCCCGCACAGATACGCAGTATTTT
TRBJ2-7,-,TRBV7-8,-,CASSSDHVEQYF,TGTGCCAGCAGCTCAGACCACGTCGAGCAGTACTTC
TRBJ1-6,-,TRBV12-3/TRBV12-4,few,CASSSTDGSSYNSPLHF,TGTGCCAGCAGTTCTACGGACGGGAGCTCCTATAATTCACCCCTCCACTTT
TRBJ2-7,-,TRBV5-4,-,CASSLSQGHYEQYF,TGTGCCAGCAGCTTGTCCCAGGGGCACTACGAGCAGTACTTC
TRBJ1-1,TRBD1,TRBV5-6,-,CASSLPGQGFYTEAFF,TGTGCCAGCAGCCTCCCGGGACAGGGGTTTTACACTGAAGCTTTCTTT
TRBJ1-2,-,TRBV11-2,-,CASSPDWANYGYTF,TGTGCCAGCAGCCCCGATTGGGCTAACTATGGCTACACCTTC
TRBJ1-1,-,TRBV12-3/TRBV12-4,-,CASSPGSF,TGTGCCAGCAGCCCGGGGTCCTTT
TRBJ2-5,-,TRBV5-1,few,CASSSYKETQYF,TGCGCCAGCAGCTCCTATAAAGAGACCCAGTACTTC
TRBJ2-1,TRBD2,TRBV14,-,CASSRLAGGPHEQFF,TGTGCCAGCAGCCGGCTAGCGGGGGGGCCCCATGAGCAGTTCTTC
TRBJ1-2,-,TRBV27,-,CASSLSILNRPGLANYGYTF,TGTGCCAGCAGTTTATCGATCCTAAACAGGCCCGGATTAGCTAACTATGGCTACACCTTC
TRBJ1-2,-,TRBV7-2,many,CASSLALGNPYGYTF,TGTGCCAGCAGCTTAGCGCTAGGGAATCCCTATGGCTACACCTTC
TRBJ1-1,-,TRBV28,-,CASSLSWVGAFF,TGTGCCAGCAGTTTATCCTGGGTCGGAGCTTTCTTT
TRBJ1-5,-,TRBV4-1,-,CASSQERQPNQPQHF,TGCGCCAGCAGCCAAGAAAGACAGCCGAATCAGCCCCAGCATTTT
TRBJ1-2,TRBD1,TRBV7-9,few,CASSLEGALYGYTF,TGTGCCAGCAGCTTAGAGGGGGCGCTCTATGGCTACACCTTC
TRBJ1-1,-,TRBV5-1,-,CASGNPGENTEAFF,TGCGCCAGCGGAAATCCGGGAGAGAACACTGAAGCTTTCTTT
TRBJ2-7,TRBD1,TRBV7-9,many,CASSSTGAYEQYF,TGTGCCAGCAGCTCGACAGGGGCCTACGAGCAGTACTTC
TRBJ2-1,-,TRBV5-4,-,CASSPLAAHNEQFF,TGTGCCAGCAGCCCGCTGGCAGCTCACAATGAGCAGTTCTTC
TRBJ1-2,-,TRBV20-1,few,CSAREGEGGYTF,TGCAGTGCTAGGGAGGGGGAAGGAGGCTACACCTTC
TRBJ2-3,-,TRBV7-7,few,CASSLEVQDTQYF,TGTGCTAGCAGCTTAGAAGTTCAAGATACGCAGTATTTT
TRBJ1-6,TRBD1,TRBV12-3/TRBV12-4,few,CASTLRQGNSPLHF,TGTGCCAGCACTTTACGACAGGGGAACTCACCCCTCCACTTT
TRBJ2-1,TRBD2,TRBV29-1,-,CSFSGLLNDYEQFF,TGCAGCTTCTCGGGACTACTGAATGATTATGAGCAGTTCTTC
TRBJ1-1,-,TRBV18,-,CASSPPFEALNTEAFF,TGTGCCAGCTCACCTCCTTTCGAGGCTCTGAACACTGAAGCTTTCTTT
TRBJ2-3,-,TRBV2,-,CASSETPGVTDTQYF,TGTGCCAGCAGTGAAACGCCAGGGGTTACAGATACGCAGTATTTT
TRBJ2-1,TRBD1,TRBV4-1,-,CASSRVGQGDNEQFF,TGCGCCAGCAGCCGGGTCGGACAGGGAGACAATGAGCAGTTCTTC
TRBJ1-2,-,TRBV6-2/TRBV6-3,-,CASSYSFGPRRGYGYTF,TGTGCCAGCAGTTACTCGTTCGGGCCCCGGAGGGGCTATGGCTACACCTTC
TRBJ2-1,TRBD2,TRBV6-1,-,CASRLRGGRGFF,TGTGCCAGCAGGTTGCGGGGGGGGAGGGGGTTCTTC
TRBJ2-1,-,TRBV19,-,CASSIVVGLRRGSDEQFF,TGTGCCAGTAGTATAGTAGTAGGTCTCCGAAGGGGTTCCGATGAGCAGTTCTTC
TRBJ1-1,TRBD1,TRBV27,many,CASSTGTGVTEAFF,TGTGCCAGCAGTACCGGGACAGGGGTGACTGAAGCTTTCTTT
TRBJ1-2,-,TRBV6-4,few,CASSDLTDRGGYTF,TGTGCCAGCAGTGACTTGACAGACCGCGGAGGCTACACCTTC
TRBJ2-3,-,TRBV11-3,-,CASSSGDVSTDTQYF,TGTGCCAGCAGCTCTGGGGACGTTAGCACAGATACGCAGTATTTT
TRBJ2-5,-,TRBV6-1,-,CASTTTYQETQYF,TGTGCCAGCACCACCACGTACCAAGAGACCCAGTACTTC
TRBJ1-1,-,TRBV4-1,-,CASSQDEGVGLVEAFF,TGCGCCAGCAGCCAAGATGAGGGGGTCGGGTTGGTTGAAGCTTTCTTT
TRBJ2-2,-,TRBV7-6,many,CASSSKNTGELFF,TGTGCCAGCAGCTCCAAGAACACCGGGGAGCTGTTTTTT
TRBJ2-7,-,TRBV29-1,-,CSVIGPSYEQYF,TGCAGCGTTATCGGGCCCTCCTACGAGCAGTACTTC
TRBJ1-6,TRBD1,TRBV6-5,few,CASSYSTGAPASPLHF,TGTGCCAGCAGTTACTCGACAGGGGCCCCAGCTTCACCCCTCCACTTT
TRBJ1-5,TRBD1,TRBV28,-,CASSFQGAPNQPQHF,TGTGCCAGCAGTTTTCAGGGGGCCCCCAATCAGCCCCAGCATTTT
TRBJ1-1,-,TRBV6-6,-,CASRGDIIEAFF,TGTGCCAGCAGAGGGGACATTATTGAAGCTTTCTTT
TRBJ1-2,TRBD1,TRBV6-5,-,CASSYSFSLQGPYYGYTF,TGTGCCAGCAGTTACTCGTTTTCCTTACAGGGGCCCTACTATGGCTACACCTTC
TRBJ2-5,-,TRBV12-3/TRBV12-4,few,CASSFSAAHYQETQYF,TGTGCCAGCAGTTTTTCCGCAGCCCATTACCAAGAGACCCAGTACTTC
TRBJ1-5,-,TRBV5-6,-,CASSLGGRLLYSNQPQHF,TGTGCCAGCAGCTTGGGCGGCAGATTACTTTATAGCAATCAGCCCCAGCATTTT
TRBJ2-1,TRBD2,TRBV19,-,CASSIVAGGSYNEQFF,TGTGCCAGTAGTATCGTGGCGGGGGGCTCCTACAATGAGCAGTTCTTC
TRBJ1-2,TRBD1,TRBV7-9,-,CASSLLGDRVPGYTF,TGTGCCAGCAGCTTATTGGGAGACAGGGTGCCTGGCTACACCTTC
TRBJ1-5,-,TRBV12-3/TRBV12-4,few,CASRNSGESNQPQHF,TGTGCCAGCCGCAACTCAGGGGAAAGCAATCAGCCCCAGCATTTT
TRBJ1-2,-,TRBV6-2/TRBV6-3,-,CASSLRHFPLHGYTF,TGTGCCAGCAGTCTCCGACACTTCCCCTTACATGGCTACACCTTC
TRBJ2-3,-,TRBV7-6,many,CASSLVPDGGGTDTQYF,TGTGCCAGCAGCTTGGTTCCTGACGGGGGAGGCACAGATACGCAGTATTTT
TRBJ2-1,-,TRBV6-2/TRBV6-3,many,CASSWGEREQFF,TGTGCCAGCAGTTGGGGAGAGCGTGAGCAGTTCTTC
TRBJ1-2,TRBD1,TRBV4-3,few,CASSQERGTAGYTF,TGCGCCAGCAGCCAAGAGCGCGGGACAGCAGGCTACACCTTC
TRBJ2-2,-,TRBV7-2,-,CASSIYFRRKNTGELFF,TGTGCCAGCAGCATTTACTTTCGGCGGAAGAACACCGGGGAGCTGTTTTTT